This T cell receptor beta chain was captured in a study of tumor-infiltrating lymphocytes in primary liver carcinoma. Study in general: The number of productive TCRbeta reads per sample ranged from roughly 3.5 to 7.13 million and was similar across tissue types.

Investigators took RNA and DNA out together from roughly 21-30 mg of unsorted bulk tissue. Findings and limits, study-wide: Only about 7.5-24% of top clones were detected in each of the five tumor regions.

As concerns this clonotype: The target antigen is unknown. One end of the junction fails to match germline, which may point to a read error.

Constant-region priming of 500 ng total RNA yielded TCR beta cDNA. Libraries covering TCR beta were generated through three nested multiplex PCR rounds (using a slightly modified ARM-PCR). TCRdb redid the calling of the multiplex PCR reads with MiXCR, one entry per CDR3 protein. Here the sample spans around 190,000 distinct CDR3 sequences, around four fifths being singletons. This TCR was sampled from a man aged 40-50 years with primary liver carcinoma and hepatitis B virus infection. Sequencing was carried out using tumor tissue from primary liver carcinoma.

The CDR3 protein is CVSRSGQGIGYGYTF. In nucleotides, the CDR3 is TGTGTCAGCAGATCCGGACAGGGGATTGGTTATGGCTACACCTTC. V is TRBV12-3 or TRBV12-4 and J is TRBJ1-2, with 9 bases that match TRBD1. The CDR3 contains 15 residues.